This paragraph reports one T cell receptor beta chain. The sample is drawn from a study of blood T cell repertoires in COVID-19. The overall study: Acute and convalescent COVID-19 samples came from the United States, Italy and Spain.

As handled by the study authors: Nucleated cell counts were estimated from reference gene primer amplification. Measured with immunoSEQ multiplex PCR; TCRdb has only the in-frame clones, and not every one. From that table come the V and J calls and clone size; the DNA was used to work out D and trimming. The data hold about 300,000 clones, with just under 90% observed a single time. Sample: peripheral blood. The source of this sequence is a woman aged 45 to 65 with COVID-19, enrolled during active disease.

The CDR3 protein is CASSSLPPGNSPLHF. In DNA form, the CDR3 reads TGTGCCAGCAGTTCGCTCCCGCCAGGAAATTCACCCCTCCACTTT. The chain is built from TRBV27 and TRBJ1-6, with D uncertain. The CDR3 extends over 15 amino acids. Trimming removed 4 bases from V and 7 bases from J, with 14 bases in between. CDR1 is MNHEY and CDR2 is SMNVEV in the germline V gene (reference sequence).